This TCR beta chain came from a study of T cells in Graves' hyperthyroidism and ophthalmopathy. Study information: Upon initial diagnosis and before any treatment, peripheral blood was collected.

Hyperthyroidism of Graves' type that showed no ophthalmopathy progression within 18 months was stable. Diagnostic assessment was based on clinical symptoms, serum thyroxine and TRAb, thyroid ultrasound and orbital computed tomography. Germline CDR1 reads MNHNS; CDR2 reads SASEGT. Between the trimmed V and J ends, which lost 6 bases and 7 bases, there was a span of 10 bases. This CDR3 spans 13 amino acids. TCR beta CDR3 sequences were amplified from RNA transcripts. HTBI primers drove first-round RT-PCR of the TCR CDR3. From the multiplex PCR reads, TCRdb called clonotypes with MiXCR, one entry per CDR3 protein. Of some 400,000 distinct CDR3 sequences in the sample, about a fifth are singletons; the top ten hold 3.7%. Regarding the study as a whole: Stable hyperthyroidism and ophthalmopathy were separated using 13 V-J signatures.

About this clonotype: No antigen is known for it. A much larger clone is a single base away; this may be a read error.

This TCR was recovered from a woman aged 18-29 years with Graves' hyperthyroidism. The V and J genes are TRBV6-1 and TRBJ1-6; D remains unclear. Sequenced material: blood. This chain's CDR3 is CASRRDMNSPLHF. CDR3 nucleotide sequence: TGTGCCAGCAGGCGGGATATGAATTCACCCCTCCACTTT.